Detailed here is one TCR beta chain. Since the CDR3 does not end with the conserved phenylalanine or tryptophan, this likely comes from a read error. These data originate in a study of tumor and adjacent non-tumor tissue in lung cancer. Study-wide context: On average, productive TCRbeta reads reached about 4.4 million per sample.

CDR3 length: 16 residues. CDR1 MNHEY and CDR2 SVGAGI come from the germline V gene. A modified ARM-PCR protocol with three rounds of nested PCR amplified TCRbeta. TCRdb recomputed calls from the multiplex PCR reads with MiXCR, one row per CDR3 protein. The sample gives around 74,000 distinct CDR3 sequences, around 65% of which show up once; around 12% is in the top ten. The template was RNA from unsorted bulk tissue. The source material was lung tumor tissue. J is TRBJ2-5 and V is TRBV6-5; D is possibly TRBD2 (7 bases). This clonotype was sampled from a woman in her 70s with non-small cell lung cancer. DNA of the CDR3: TGTGCTAGCAGTTACTCGCTTGGGGAGGGGGAAGAGTCCCAGTACTCC. It translates to CASSYSLGEGEESQYS.